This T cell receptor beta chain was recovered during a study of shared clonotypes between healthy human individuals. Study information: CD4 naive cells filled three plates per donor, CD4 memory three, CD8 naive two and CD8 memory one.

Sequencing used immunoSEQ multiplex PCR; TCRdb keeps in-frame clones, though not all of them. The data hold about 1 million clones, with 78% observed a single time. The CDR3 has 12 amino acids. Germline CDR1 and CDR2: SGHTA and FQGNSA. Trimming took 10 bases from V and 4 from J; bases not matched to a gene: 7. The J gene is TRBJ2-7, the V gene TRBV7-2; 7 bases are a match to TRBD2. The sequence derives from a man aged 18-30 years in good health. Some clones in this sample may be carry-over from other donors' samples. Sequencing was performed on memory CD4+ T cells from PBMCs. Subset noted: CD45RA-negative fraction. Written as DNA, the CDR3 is TGTGCCACCTCCGGGACTATTTACGAGCAGTACTTC. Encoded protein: CATSGTIYEQYF.